This TCR beta chain was captured in a study of cytotoxic CD8 clonotypes in ibrutinib-treated CLL (dated by TCRdb to the early 2020s). About the study as a whole: In this cohort, over 14 patients were treatment-naive and about a dozen were relapsed/refractory, while some 18 had unmutated IGHV. On average, each sample had roughly 250,000 productive templates and 94,082 productive rearrangements. Responses were partial in roughly 24 patients and complete in 2; after median around 72 months follow-up, approximately 15 stayed in remission and about twelve progressed. Every sample from remission and from progressive disease was obtained while the patients were still on ibrutinib. Cryopreserved peripheral blood mononuclear cells were obtained prior to treatment, at the time of response, and at either disease progression or sustained remission. Samples at response were collected after a median of about 11 months of treatment, with a range of about 6 to 40 months. Longitudinal samples were obtainable from about 30% of the roughly 86 participants in the trial.

Regarding this clone: The antigen it recognizes is unknown. Per-base quality was not reported, and no clone a single base away is much larger than it.

Study-wide findings and limitations: Clonality increased at ibrutinib response, stayed stable in sustained remission, and fell back toward baseline at progression. Sustained-remission and progressing patients did not have matched sampling times, and lymph node repertoires were not examined. Baseline clonality exceeded that of age-matched healthy donors and correlated strongly with circulating CD8+ T-cell counts. Public clonotypes were found to be uncommon and were observed to contract or remain stable during treatment; the increase in clonality was shown to reflect expansion of private clonotypes at ibrutinib response.

What this sample's time point label stands for: about a year on ibrutinib. For TCR beta library preparation, roughly 2.2 micrograms of genomic DNA was extracted from cryopreserved PBMCs. Longitudinal blood samples from CLL patients on ibrutinib monotherapy were analyzed using high-throughput TCR beta sequencing. The patients took part in an open-label, single-center phase 2 trial of ibrutinib monotherapy. On a MiSeq, deep resolution sequencing aimed for a depth between 1 in 1 million and 1 in 200,000 T cells, with each clonotype covered roughly 10x on average. The immunoSEQ hsTCRB Kit was used to generate the TCR beta libraries. In the authors' own workflow: ImmunoSEQ Data Assistant and ImmunoSEQ Analyzer were used for data analysis, and V, D and J genes were assigned according to IMGT definitions. Clonality, which ranges from 0 to 1, was calculated as one minus the normalized Shannon entropy of productive rearrangement frequencies. Only overrepresented clonotypes making up at least 0.05% of the repertoire of each patient were included in the public clonotype analysis. Approximately 12 age-matched healthy donor repertoires from immuneACCESS were used as controls for clonality. TCRdb holds this immuneACCESS table with in-frame rearrangements only. Some clones are missing; in checked studies, unresolved V genes explain under half, and the rest has no known cause. The V and J calls and clone size are taken from that table; D and trimming were inferred from the DNA. The sample contains about 150,000 clones, roughly three quarters of them found a single time. The ten largest account for roughly 13% of the sample.

The germline V gene (reference sequence) provides CDR1 LNHDA and CDR2 SQIVND. Including the terminal cysteine and phenylalanine, the CDR3 comprises 14 residues. CDR3 DNA is the only sequence kept; it has 42 bases, read in frame from the first base. V was cut back by 6 bases and J by 4 bases, leaving a gap of 15 bases between them. The sequenced sample was PBMCs, obtained after 12 months of ibrutinib treatment. The source is a human donor with chronic lymphocytic leukemia. Here the chain combines TRBV19 and TRBJ1-1; the D gene remains uncertain. The CDR3 corresponds to CASRYGDLVTEAFF. The nucleotides read TGTGCCAGTAGGTATGGGGATCTGGTCACTGAAGCTTTCTTT.